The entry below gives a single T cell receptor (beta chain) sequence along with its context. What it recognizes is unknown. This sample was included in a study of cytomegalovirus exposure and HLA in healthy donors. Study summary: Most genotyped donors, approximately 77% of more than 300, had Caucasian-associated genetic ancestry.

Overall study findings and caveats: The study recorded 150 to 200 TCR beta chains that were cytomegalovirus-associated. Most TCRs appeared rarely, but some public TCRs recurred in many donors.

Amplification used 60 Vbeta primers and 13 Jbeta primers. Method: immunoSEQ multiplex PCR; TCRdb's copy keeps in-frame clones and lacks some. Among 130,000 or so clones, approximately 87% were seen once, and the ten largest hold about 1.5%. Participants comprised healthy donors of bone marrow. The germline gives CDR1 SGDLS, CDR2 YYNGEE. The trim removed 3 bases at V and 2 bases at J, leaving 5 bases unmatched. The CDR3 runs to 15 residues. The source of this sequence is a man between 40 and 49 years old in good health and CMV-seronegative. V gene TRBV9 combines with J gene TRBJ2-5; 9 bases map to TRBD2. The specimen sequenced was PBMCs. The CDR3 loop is CASSDGLAQQETQYF. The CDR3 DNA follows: TGTGCCAGCAGCGACGGACTAGCGCAACAAGAGACCCAGTACTTC.